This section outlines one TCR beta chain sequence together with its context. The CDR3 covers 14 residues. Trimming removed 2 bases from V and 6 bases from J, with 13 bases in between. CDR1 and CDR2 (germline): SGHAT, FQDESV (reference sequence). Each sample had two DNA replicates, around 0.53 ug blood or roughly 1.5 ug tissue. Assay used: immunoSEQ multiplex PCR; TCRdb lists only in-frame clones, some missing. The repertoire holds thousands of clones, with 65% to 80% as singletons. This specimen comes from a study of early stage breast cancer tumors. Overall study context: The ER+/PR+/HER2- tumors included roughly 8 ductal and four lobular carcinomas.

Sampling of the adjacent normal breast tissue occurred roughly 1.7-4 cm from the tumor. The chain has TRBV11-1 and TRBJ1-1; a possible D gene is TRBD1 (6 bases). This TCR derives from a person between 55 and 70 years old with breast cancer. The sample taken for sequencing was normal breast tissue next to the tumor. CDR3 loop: CASSLMEGGAEAFF. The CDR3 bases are TGTGCCAGCAGCTTAATGGAGGGGGGGGCTGAAGCTTTCTTT.